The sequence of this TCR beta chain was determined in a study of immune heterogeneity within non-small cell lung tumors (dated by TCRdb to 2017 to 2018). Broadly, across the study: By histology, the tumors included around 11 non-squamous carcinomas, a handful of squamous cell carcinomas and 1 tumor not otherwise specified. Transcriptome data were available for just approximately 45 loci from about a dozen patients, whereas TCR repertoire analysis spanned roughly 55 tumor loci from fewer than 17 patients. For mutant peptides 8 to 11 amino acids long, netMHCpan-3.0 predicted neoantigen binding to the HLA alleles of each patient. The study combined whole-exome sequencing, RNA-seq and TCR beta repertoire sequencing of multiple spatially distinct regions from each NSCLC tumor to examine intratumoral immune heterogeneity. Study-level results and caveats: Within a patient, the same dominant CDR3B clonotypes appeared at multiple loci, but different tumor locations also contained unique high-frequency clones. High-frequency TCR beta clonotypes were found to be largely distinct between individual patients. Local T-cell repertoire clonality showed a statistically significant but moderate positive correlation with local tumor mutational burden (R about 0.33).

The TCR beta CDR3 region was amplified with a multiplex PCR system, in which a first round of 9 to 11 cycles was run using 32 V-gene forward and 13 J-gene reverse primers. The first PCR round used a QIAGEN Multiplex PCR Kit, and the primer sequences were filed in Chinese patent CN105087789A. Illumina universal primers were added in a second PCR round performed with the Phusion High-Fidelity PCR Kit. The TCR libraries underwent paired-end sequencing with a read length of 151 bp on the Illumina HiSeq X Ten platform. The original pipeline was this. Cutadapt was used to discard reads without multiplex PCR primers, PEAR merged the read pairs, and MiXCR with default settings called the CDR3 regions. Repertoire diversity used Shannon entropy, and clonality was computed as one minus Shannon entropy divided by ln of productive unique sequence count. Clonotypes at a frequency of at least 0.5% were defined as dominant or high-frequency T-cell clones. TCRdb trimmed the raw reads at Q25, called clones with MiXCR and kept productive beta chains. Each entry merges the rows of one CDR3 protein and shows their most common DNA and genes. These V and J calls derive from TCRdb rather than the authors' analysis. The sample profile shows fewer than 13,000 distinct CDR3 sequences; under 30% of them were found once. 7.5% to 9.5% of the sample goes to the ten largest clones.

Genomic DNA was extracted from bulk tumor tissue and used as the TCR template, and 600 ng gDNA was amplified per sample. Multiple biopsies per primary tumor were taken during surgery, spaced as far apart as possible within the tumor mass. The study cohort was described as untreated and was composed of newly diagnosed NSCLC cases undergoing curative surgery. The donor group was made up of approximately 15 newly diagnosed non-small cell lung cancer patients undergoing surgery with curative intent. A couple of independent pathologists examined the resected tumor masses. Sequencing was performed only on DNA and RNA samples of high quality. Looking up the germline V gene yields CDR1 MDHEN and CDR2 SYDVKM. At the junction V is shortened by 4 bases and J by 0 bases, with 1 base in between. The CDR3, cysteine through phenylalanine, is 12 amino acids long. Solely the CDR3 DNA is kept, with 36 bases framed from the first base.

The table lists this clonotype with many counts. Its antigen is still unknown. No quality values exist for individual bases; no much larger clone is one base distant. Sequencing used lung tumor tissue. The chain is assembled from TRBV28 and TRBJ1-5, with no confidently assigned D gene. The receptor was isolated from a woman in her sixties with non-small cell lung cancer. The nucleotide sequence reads TGTGCCAGCAGTTATAGCAATCAGCCCCAGCATTTT. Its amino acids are CASSYSNQPQHF.